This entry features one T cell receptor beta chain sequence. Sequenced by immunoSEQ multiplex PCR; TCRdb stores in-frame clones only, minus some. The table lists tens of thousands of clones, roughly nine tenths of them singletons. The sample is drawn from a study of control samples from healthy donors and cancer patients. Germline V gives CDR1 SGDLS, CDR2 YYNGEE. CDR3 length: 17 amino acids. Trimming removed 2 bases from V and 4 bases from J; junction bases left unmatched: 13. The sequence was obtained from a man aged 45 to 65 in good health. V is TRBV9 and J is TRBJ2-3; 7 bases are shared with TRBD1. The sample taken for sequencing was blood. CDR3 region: CASSVRTGGWAPDTQYF. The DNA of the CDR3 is TGTGCCAGCAGCGTTCGGACAGGCGGCTGGGCTCCAGATACGCAGTATTTT.